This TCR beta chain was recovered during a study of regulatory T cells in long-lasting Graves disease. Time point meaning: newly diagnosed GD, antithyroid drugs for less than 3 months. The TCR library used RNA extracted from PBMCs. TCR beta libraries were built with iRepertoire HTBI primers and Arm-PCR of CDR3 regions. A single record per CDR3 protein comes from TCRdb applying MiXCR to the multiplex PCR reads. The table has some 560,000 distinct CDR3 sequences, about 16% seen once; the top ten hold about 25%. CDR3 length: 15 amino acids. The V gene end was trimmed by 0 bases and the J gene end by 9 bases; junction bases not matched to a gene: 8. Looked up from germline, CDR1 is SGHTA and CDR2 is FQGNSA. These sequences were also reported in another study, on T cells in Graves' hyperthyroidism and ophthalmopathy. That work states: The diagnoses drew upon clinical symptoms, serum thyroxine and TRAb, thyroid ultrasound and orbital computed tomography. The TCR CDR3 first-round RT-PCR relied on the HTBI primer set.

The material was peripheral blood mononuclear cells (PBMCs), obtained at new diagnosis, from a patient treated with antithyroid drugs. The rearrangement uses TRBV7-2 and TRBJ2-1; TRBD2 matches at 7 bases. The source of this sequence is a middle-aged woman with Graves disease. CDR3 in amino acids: CASSLASGTNSEQFF. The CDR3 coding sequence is TGTGCCAGCAGCTTAGCCAGCGGGACTAACAGTGAGCAGTTCTTC. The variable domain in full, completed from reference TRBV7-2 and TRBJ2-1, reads GAGVSQSPSNKVTEKGKDVELRCDPISGHTALYWYRQSLGQGLEFLIYFQGNSAPDKSGLPSDRFSAERTGGSVSTLTIQRTQQEDSAVYLCASSLASGTNSEQFFGPGTRLTVL.